This paragraph covers one T cell receptor (beta chain) sequence. Its antigen is not known. This record belongs to a study of cytomegalovirus exposure and HLA in healthy donors. About the study: Counted in an early data release were tens of millions of unique TCRs from HLA-typed donors.

Both 60 Vbeta primers and 13 Jbeta primers went into the PCR. Clones were read by immunoSEQ multiplex PCR, and TCRdb kept only the in-frame ones, dropping some. The sample gives over 95,000 clones, 77% of which show up once; 11% is in the top ten. The germline V gene has CDR1 KGHSH and CDR2 LQKENI. V was cut by 3 bases and J by 4 bases, with 10 bases left in between. The CDR3 runs to 14 residues. Broader study findings: An ancestry cluster, one associated with Asian ancestry, reportedly showed fewer N-insertions than the approximately 650-donor mean in a later analysis. Roughly uniform depth of sequencing across donors was assumed in presence/absence analyses.

The source is a man aged 40-49 years in good health and CMV-seropositive. Material: PBMCs. V usage is TRBV18 and J usage is TRBJ1-3, with D perhaps matching TRBD1 (6 bases). The DNA for the CDR3 is TGTGCCAGCTCACCCGGACAGATAGGAAACACCATATATTTT. Encoded protein: CASSPGQIGNTIYF. Together with reference TRBV18 and TRBJ1-3, the CDR3 gives the full variable domain: NAGVMQNPRHLVRRRGQEARLRCSPMKGHSHVYWYRQLPEEGLKFMVYLQKENIIDESGMPKERFSAEFPKEGPSILRIQQVVRGDSAAYFCASSPGQIGNTIYFGEGSWLTVV.